One and the same sample provided the 22 T cell receptor beta chains below, sequenced in a study of technical replicates of blood from four donors. Produced via immunoSEQ multiplex PCR; TCRdb's table is partial and in-frame only. Of tens of thousands of clones listed, around four fifths are singletons. The specimen was PBMCs. These receptor sequences come from a human donor in good health. Some clones in this sample may be carry-over from other donors' samples.

The V call is TRBV10-3, the J call TRBJ1-2; 7 nucleotides match TRBD1. CDR1 and CDR2 (germline): ENHRY, SYGVKD. The CDR3 covers 14 residues. Trimming took 2 bases from V and 0 from J; bases not matched to a gene: 0. The CDR3 sequence: CAISEDRANYGYTF. Written as DNA, the CDR3 is TGTGCCATCAGTGAGGACAGGGCTAACTATGGCTACACCTTC.

The CDR3 DNA reads TGTGCCAGCAGCTTATCTGCGTTTGTATCCTACGAGCAGTACTTC. Protein: CASSLSAFVSYEQYF. This sequence joins TRBV7-2 and TRBJ2-7; no clear D gene. The CDR3 is made up of 15 amino acids. Germline values: CDR1 SGHTA, CDR2 FQGNSA. V dropped 2 bases and J dropped 1 base, with 12 bases sitting between them.

A single count supports this clone. The chain couples TRBV10-3 to TRBJ2-7, with 8 bases aligning to TRBD1. Per the germline V gene, CDR1 is ENHRY and CDR2 is SYGVKD. V was pared by 7 bases and J by 3 bases, with 8 bases of the junction left unmatched. The CDR3 length is 14 residues. CDR3 DNA sequence: TGTGCCATCATGCCCGGACAGGGAGACTACGAGCAGTACTTC. Translating gives CAIMPGQGDYEQYF.

As to this clone: The junction shows a germline mismatch at one end, possibly a read error. The rearrangement joins TRBV29-1 to TRBJ1-1; possibly TRBD1 for D (6 bases). The CDR3 spans 12 residues. CDR1 and CDR2 from the germline V gene are SQVTM and ANQGSEA. CDR3 amino acids: CSSELGGSEAFF. CDR3 in DNA: TGCAGCTCCGAACTTGGGGGCTCTGAAGCCTTCTTT.

The chain carries TRBV5-1 and TRBJ2-5, with TRBD1 matching 12 bases. V gave up 4 bases and J gave up 4 bases; unmatched junction bases: 8. The length of the CDR3 is 16 residues. Germline V lookup: CDR1 SGHRS, CDR2 YFSETQ. CDR3 bases: TGCGCCAGCAGCCTGGACGGGACAGGGGGCGGAGAGACCCAGTACTTC. Residues: CASSLDGTGGGETQYF.

The CDR3 is CASSSSGGGSYTF. The CDR3 DNA sequence: TGTGCCAGCAGCTCCTCAGGGGGCGGGAGCTACACCTTC. The J gene is TRBJ1-2, the V gene TRBV11-1; 8 bases fit TRBD1. The V gene end was trimmed by 4 bases and the J gene end by 9 bases; junction bases not matched to a gene: 7. CDR3 length: 13 amino acids. CDR1 and CDR2 from the germline V gene are SGHAT and FQDESV (reference sequence).

J is TRBJ1-6 and V is TRBV30; D is possibly TRBD1 (5 bases). With 0 bases removed from V and 6 bases from J, the gap between germline ends came to 15 bases. The CDR3 consists of 16 residues. Germline CDR1 and CDR2: GTSNPN and SVGIG (reference sequence). CDR3 DNA: TGTGCCTGGAGTGTTGAAACGGGACTATCTAATTCACCCCTCCACTTT. Amino acid sequence: CAWSVETGLSNSPLHF.

This rearrangement joins TRBV7-2 to TRBJ2-5; D perhaps matches TRBD2 (5 bases). The CDR3 runs 14 residues. The germline V gene encodes CDR1 SGHTA and CDR2 FQGNSA. V lost 5 bases and J lost 3, with 13 bases in between. Written as DNA, the CDR3 is TGTGCCAGCAGCCCTGCGGACTGGGAAGAGACCCAGTACTTC. It specifies CASSPADWEETQYF.

The chain combines TRBV18 with TRBJ2-1; D is undetermined. V lost 1 base to trimming and J lost 4 bases, with 11 bases between them. In germline, CDR1 is KGHSH, CDR2 LQKENI. The CDR3 spans 15 residues. The CDR3 is CASSPRAETYNEQFF. The CDR3 nucleotides are TGTGCCAGCTCACCACGAGCAGAGACTTACAATGAGCAGTTCTTC.

This clone was picked up a small number of times. The chain links TRBV6-1 to TRBJ2-3, with 10 positions matching TRBD2. The germline V gene has CDR1 MNHNS and CDR2 SASEGT. The CDR3 sequence is 16 residues long. J lost 1 base, V lost 3 bases, and 4 bases had no gene match. The CDR3 protein is CASSDEAGGGTDTQYF. The CDR3 nucleotides read TGTGCCAGCAGTGATGAAGCGGGAGGGGGCACAGATACGCAGTATTTT.

The chain carries TRBV14 and TRBJ2-1; no clear D gene. The germline V gene encodes CDR1 SGHDN and CDR2 FVKESK. This CDR3 spans 17 amino acids. The germline V and J ends were trimmed by 0 bases and 1 base, with 13 bases remaining between them. The chain's CDR3 is CASSQEWATSSYNEQFF. The CDR3 DNA sequence: TGTGCCAGCAGCCAAGAATGGGCGACGAGTTCCTACAATGAGCAGTTCTTC. Together with reference TRBV14 and TRBJ2-1, the CDR3 gives the full variable domain: EAGVTQFPSHSVIEKGQTVTLRCDPISGHDNLYWYRRVMGKEIKFLLHFVKESKQDESGMPNNRFLAERTGGTYSTLKVQPAELEDSGVYFCASSQEWATSSYNEQFFGPGTRLTVL.

The CDR3 reads CASSLALSGYEQYF. The CDR3 region has the DNA TGTGCCAGCAGCTTGGCGCTGTCCGGCTACGAGCAGTACTTC. The V and J genes are TRBV5-4 and TRBJ2-7, with D hard to call. The CDR3 has 14 amino acids. V lost 0 bases to trimming and J lost 3 bases, with 10 bases between them. Germline CDR1 is SGHNT and CDR2 is YYREEE (reference sequence).

CDR3 bases: TGTGCCAGCAGCCAGCGGGGGGCGAAGACTGAAGCTTTCTTT. Translated, it gives CASSQRGAKTEAFF. The chain employs TRBV14 and TRBJ1-1, with a tentative D call TRBD1 (6 bases). The germline CDR1 and CDR2 sequences are SGHDN and FVKESK. Between the trimmed V and J ends, which lost 3 bases and 5 bases, there was a span of 13 bases. The CDR3 spans 14 residues.

This clone was observed a handful of times. J is TRBJ1-1 and V is TRBV14; D gene unclear. The germline CDR1 and CDR2 sequences are SGHDN and FVKESK. This CDR3 spans 13 amino acids. Trimming stripped 5 bases from V and 5 bases from J, with 12 bases between. The CDR3 nucleotides are TGTGCCAGCAGCTTTGCTCCGGGGACTGAAGCTTTCTTT. The encoded protein is CASSFAPGTEAFF.

The rearrangement uses TRBV6-1 and TRBJ2-2; a possible D gene is TRBD1 (6 bases). CDR3 length: 15 amino acids. V was trimmed by 5 bases and J by 6 bases, leaving 16 bases between them. Germline CDR1 and CDR2: MNHNS and SASEGT. CDR3 region: CASSPLQGYAGELFF. The CDR3 region has the DNA TGTGCCAGCAGTCCCCTACAGGGTTATGCCGGGGAGCTGTTTTTT.

V and J are TRBV18 and TRBJ2-1; tentative D call: TRBD1 (5 bases). Germline-derived CDR1 and CDR2 are KGHSH and LQKENI. The CDR3 length is 15 residues. V lost 3 bases, J lost 5 bases, and 14 bases lay in between. CDR3 coding DNA: TGTGCCAGCTCACCGCTCCAGGGCGAGAACAATGAGCAGTTCTTC. Protein: CASSPLQGENNEQFF.

CDR3 coding DNA: TGTGCCAGCAGCTCCGGACAGGGTGCCTATGGCTACACCTTC. It yields the protein CASSSGQGAYGYTF. The genes are TRBV7-9 and TRBJ1-2, with TRBD1 matching over 8 bases. Losses at the gene ends were 4 bases for V and 4 bases for J; bases not matched to a gene: 5. CDR3 length equals 14 residues. Germline CDR1 is SEHNR and CDR2 is FQNEAQ (reference sequence). The variable domain in full, completed from reference TRBV7-9 and TRBJ1-2, reads DTGVSQNPRHKITKRGQNVTFRCDPISEHNRLYWYRQTLGQGPEFLTYFQNEAQLEKSRLLSDRFSAERPKGSFSTLEIQRTEQGDSAMYLCASSSGQGAYGYTFGSGTRLTVV.

This clone has only one observation. This chain links TRBV27 with TRBJ2-1; maybe TRBD2 (5 bases). Trimming took 3 bases from V and 6 from J, leaving 18 bases between them. The CDR3 totals 16 residues. Germline CDR1 and CDR2: MNHEY and SMNVEV (reference sequence). The CDR3 reads CASSFILGEAGNEQFF. In nucleotides, the CDR3 is TGTGCCAGCAGTTTCATTTTGGGAGAGGCGGGCAATGAGCAGTTCTTC.

The V call is TRBV29-1, the J call TRBJ1-2; D gene ambiguous. The ends were cut back, 4 bases at V and 4 bases at J, with 13 bases in the middle. Per the germline V gene, CDR1 is SQVTM and CDR2 is ANQGSEA. The CDR3 extends over 13 amino acids. The chain's CDR3 is CSVGPLGSYGYTF. CDR3 in DNA: TGCAGCGTTGGTCCACTAGGGAGCTATGGCTACACCTTC.

This clone was detected a few times. The CDR3 protein is CAWSTGQLETQYF. CDR3 nucleotides: TGTGCCTGGAGTACGGGACAGCTAGAGACCCAGTACTTC. The chain is built from TRBV30 and TRBJ2-5; 7 nucleotides align to TRBD1. The CDR3 is 13 amino acids. Trimming removed 2 bases from V and 4 bases from J; junction bases left unmatched: 4. Per germline, CDR1 GTSNPN and CDR2 SVGIG (reference sequence).

This chain joins TRBV19 and TRBJ2-6; maybe TRBD2 (6 bases). The length of the CDR3 is 15 residues. Trimming took 10 bases from V and 4 from J, leaving 17 bases between them. The V gene's germline CDR1 is LNHDA and CDR2 SQIVND (reference sequence). For the CDR3, the DNA is TGTGCCACCTCCCTCGGGGGTCCCGGGGCCAACGTCCTGACTTTC. It encodes CATSLGGPGANVLTF.

V and J are TRBV7-9 and TRBJ2-5; D remains unclear. CDR1 SEHNR and CDR2 FQNEAQ come from the germline V gene (reference sequence). V was shortened by 5 bases and J by 0 bases, with 16 bases between the two germline ends. The CDR3 runs 16 residues. CDR3 coding DNA: TGTGCCAGCAGCCCTGCGGCTAGGCTTAACCAAGAGACCCAGTACTTC. Its protein product is CASSPAARLNQETQYF.